The 18 T cell receptor beta chains below were found in one sample sequenced in a study of control samples from healthy donors and cancer patients. Libraries were prepared by immunoSEQ multiplex PCR; TCRdb keeps only in-frame clonotypes and omits some of them. The data contain roughly 120,000 clones, more than 80% of them singletons. Sequencing input: PBMCs. The receptors stem from a woman aged 50 to 60 with colorectal cancer.

This clone showed up just once. This chain connects TRBV24-1 to TRBJ1-1; the D is unclear. This CDR3 is built from 12 residues. V was pared by 3 bases and J by 8 bases, with 9 bases between. Germline CDR1 and CDR2: KGHDR and SFDVKD. CDR3 sequence: CATSDDGFEAFF. As DNA, the CDR3 is TGTGCCACCAGTGATGACGGTTTCGAAGCTTTCTTT.

CDR3 nucleotides: TGTGCCAGCAGTCCGCGCCGGGACAGGGCCCACGAGCAGTACTTC. Protein: CASSPRRDRAHEQYF. V is TRBV6-2 or TRBV6-3 and J is TRBJ2-7, with 9 bases lining up with TRBD1. The CDR3 runs to 15 residues. Losses at the gene ends were 5 bases for V and 5 bases for J; bases not matched to a gene: 10. The germline gives CDR1 MNHEY, CDR2 SVGEGT.

The chain links TRBV9 to TRBJ2-4; 7 bases fit TRBD1. CDR3 length: 14 residues. CDR1 is SGDLS, CDR2 YYNGEE, per germline. V lost 3 bases, J lost 3 bases, and 3 bases stayed unmatched. The CDR3 protein is CASSGDRFKNIQYF. The DNA of the CDR3 is TGTGCCAGCAGCGGGGACAGATTCAAAAACATTCAGTACTTC.

This clone was picked up one time. The chain employs TRBV6-5 and TRBJ2-5; D perhaps matches TRBD1 (5 bases). Trimming removed 7 bases at V and 5 bases at J, with 17 bases between. Per the germline V gene, CDR1 is MNHEY and CDR2 is SVGAGI. The CDR3 runs to 14 residues. Here the CDR3 DNA reads TGTGCCAGCATGGGCAGGGAACGGCCGGAGACCCAGTACTTC. Amino acids: CASMGRERPETQYF.

Concerning this clone itself: At one end, the junction sequence differs from germline, possibly due to a read error. The genes are TRBV9 and TRBJ2-5; the D is unclear. CDR1 SGDLS and CDR2 YYNGEE come from the germline V gene. This CDR3 is 13 amino acids long. The CDR3 reads CASSEASQKTQYF. The CDR3 DNA reads as TGTGCCAGCAGCGAGGCCTCCCAAAAGACCCAGTACTTC. Full variable domain (remainder filled in from reference TRBV9 and TRBJ2-5): DSGVTQTPKHLITATGQRVTLRCSPRSGDLSVYWYQQSLDQGLQFLIQYYNGEERAKGNILERFSAQQFPDLHSELNLSSLELGDSALYFCASSEASQKTQYFGPGTRLLVL.

This sequence joins TRBV21-1 and TRBJ1-4; TRBD1 was called by the table and not checked on the DNA. TRBV21-1 has pseudogene status. CDR3 length: 24 amino acids. The CDR3 DNA reads as TGTGCCAGCAGCAAACCGCCCAGGGGGCCTCAGCAATTCTATTCCCCTGCAACTAATGAAAAACTGTTTTTT. Translation gives CASSKPPRGPQQFYSPATNEKLFF.

The chain couples TRBV15 to TRBJ1-2; no firm D call. Germline assignment: CDR1 LNHNV and CDR2 YYDKDF (reference sequence). The CDR3 length is 15 residues. Trimming shortened V by 5 bases and J by 1 base, and 14 bases separated the two germline ends. The CDR3 loop is CATSGEGSGNYGYTF. CDR3 nucleotides: TGTGCCACCAGCGGGGAAGGGTCGGGTAACTATGGCTACACCTTC.

This chain connects TRBV6-5 to TRBJ1-2, with D perhaps TRBD1 (6 bases). The germline gives CDR1 MNHEY, CDR2 SVGAGI. V was shortened by 10 bases and J by 4 bases, with 16 bases between the two germline ends. The CDR3 runs 13 residues. The CDR3 sequence: CAIRPRGGYGYTF. In nucleotides, the CDR3 is TGTGCCATCCGACCGAGAGGGGGCTATGGCTACACCTTC.

The rearrangement uses TRBV7-3 and TRBJ2-2; D may be TRBD2 (5 bases). The CDR3 sequence is 15 residues long. Germline CDR1 and CDR2: SGHTA and FQGTGA. Trimming cost V 1 base and J 5 bases, with 11 bases left between them. The CDR3 loop reads CASSLNREGTGELFF. CDR3 coding DNA: TGTGCCAGCAGCTTAAACCGGGAAGGAACCGGGGAGCTGTTTTTT. The variable domain in full, with the rest retrieved from reference TRBV7-3 and TRBJ2-2, is GAGVSQTPSNKVTEKGKYVELRCDPISGHTALYWYRQSLGQGPEFLIYFQGTGAADDSGLPNDRFFAVRPEGSVSTLKIQRTERGDSAVYLCASSLNREGTGELFFGEGSRLTVL.

This chain links TRBV7-7 with TRBJ2-3; possibly TRBD1 for D (6 bases). In germline, CDR1 is SSHAT, CDR2 FNYEAQ (reference sequence). The V gene lost 5 bases and the J gene lost 5 bases, with 11 bases spanning the gap. The length of the CDR3 is 13 residues. The CDR3 reads CASSTDRLDTQYF. The CDR3 DNA is TGTGCCAGCAGCACCGACAGGTTAGATACGCAGTATTTT. The whole variable domain, filled in from reference TRBV7-7 and TRBJ2-3, reads GAGVSQSPRYKVTKRGQDVTLRCDPISSHATLYWYQQALGQGPEFLTYFNYEAQPDKSGLPSDRFSAERPEGSISTLTIQRTEQRDSAMYRCASSTDRLDTQYFGPGTRLTVL.

The chain combines TRBV3-1 (or the pseudogene TRBV3-2) with TRBJ1-1; D is ambiguous. Germline CDR1 and CDR2: LGHDT and YNNKEL (reference sequence). The V end lost 1 base, the J end lost 11 bases, and 17 bases lay between the germline ends. CDR3 size: 14 residues. As DNA, the CDR3 is TGTGCCAGCAGCCAAGTGGGTCAGAAGGGTGAGGCTTTCTTT. Amino acid sequence: CASSQVGQKGEAFF.

J is TRBJ1-2 and V is TRBV6-5; D is unresolved. CDR1 is MNHEY and CDR2 is SVGAGI in the germline V gene. CDR3 size: 13 residues. V was trimmed by 6 bases and J by 7 bases, leaving 15 bases between them. The CDR3 region has the DNA TGTGCCAGCAGCGTGCAGGCCGGCGGTGGCTACACCTTC. This codes for CASSVQAGGGYTF.

This clone has just one count. The rearrangement uses TRBV11-3 and TRBJ2-1; possible D gene TRBD2, 5 bases. Between the trimmed V and J ends, which lost 1 base and 7 bases, there was a span of 8 bases. CDR1 is SGHNT and CDR2 is YENEEA in the germline V gene. The CDR3 covers 13 residues. CDR3 sequence reads: CASSLGRGNEQFF. As DNA, the CDR3 is TGTGCCAGCAGCTTAGGGCGCGGGAATGAGCAGTTCTTC.

The V call is TRBV5-1, the J call TRBJ2-5; TRBD2 aligns across 7 bases. The CDR3 length is 17 residues. CDR1 SGHRS and CDR2 YFSETQ come from the germline V gene. V shed 2 bases and J 2 bases; nucleotides not matched to a gene: 12. The CDR3 region has the DNA TGCGCCAGCAGCTTTCCAGCGGGGTCGGTGAGACAAGAGACCCAGTACTTC. It translates to CASSFPAGSVRQETQYF. The complete variable domain, with remaining parts taken from reference TRBV5-1 and TRBJ2-5, reads KAGVTQTPRYLIKTRGQQVTLSCSPISGHRSVSWYQQTPGQGLQFLFEYFSETQRNKGNFPGRFSGRQFSNSRSEMNVSTLELGDSALYLCASSFPAGSVRQETQYFGPGTRLLVL.

The CDR3 DNA sequence: TGTGCCAGCAGCGCAAGACAGGGGGCTGGTGAAAAACTGTTTTTT. Protein sequence: CASSARQGAGEKLFF. V usage is TRBV9 and J usage is TRBJ1-4; 10 bases fit TRBD1. J gave up 7 bases and V 3 bases, and 6 bases lay outside the gene matches. The CDR3 consists of 15 residues. Germline V gene data show CDR1 as SGDLS and CDR2 as YYNGEE.

This chain uses TRBV19 with TRBJ2-3; a weak D match, TRBD1 (5 bases). The CDR3 contains 13 residues. V shed 2 bases and J shed 4 bases, with 7 bases lying between them. CDR1 and CDR2 from the germline V gene are LNHDA and SQIVND (reference sequence). The CDR3 is CASSINRPDTQYF. The CDR3 coding sequence is TGTGCCAGTAGTATAAACAGGCCAGATACGCAGTATTTT.

The V gene is TRBV19, the J gene TRBJ2-7, with D unclear. Deletions cut 6 bases from V and 0 bases from J, with 9 bases between. Germline lookup yields CDR1 LNHDA and CDR2 SQIVND (reference sequence). CDR3 length: 13 amino acids. The CDR3 sequence is CASSQQSSYEQYF. The DNA of the CDR3 is TGTGCCAGTAGCCAACAGAGCTCCTACGAGCAGTACTTC.

Only a few counts were recorded for this clone. The chain combines TRBV5-1 with TRBJ2-5, with D perhaps TRBD1 or TRBD2 (5 bases each). Germline V CDR1 and CDR2: SGHRS, YFSETQ. Trimming left V 3 bases short and J 1 base short, with 7 bases between. The CDR3 sequence is 13 residues long. The CDR3 is CASSWDLQETQYF. CDR3 in DNA: TGCGCCAGCAGCTGGGACCTCCAAGAGACCCAGTACTTC.